This T cell receptor beta chain was sequenced in a study of T cells after yellow fever vaccination. Study information: Preparation of fractions with low cell numbers was performed using SMART-Seq v4 Ultra Low Input. Whole-study findings and limits: Most primary-vaccination clones reappeared after the booster (approximately 96% CD4, about 88% CD8). Abundant bulk-derived clonotypes could contaminate FACS-sorted repertoires.

Remarks on this clonotype: Antigen unknown.

A process of 5'RACE template switching, which added a universal primer site and UMIs, was used to make TCR cDNA. TCRdb reanalysed the 5' RACE reads using MiXCR and keeps one entry per CDR3 protein. The table shows some 300,000 distinct CDR3 sequences, with roughly 8.7% occurring only once. This receptor was identified in a man aged 18 to 29 who received the YFV17D yellow fever vaccine. The sequenced sample was CD4+ T cells sorted from PBMCs, obtained 5 days after the yellow fever booster vaccination.

The CDR3 reads CASSLTYGVQETQYF. The CDR3 nucleotides are TGTGCCAGCAGCCTTACGTACGGGGTCCAAGAGACCCAGTACTTC. The chain employs TRBV7-9 and TRBJ2-5; weak D call: TRBD2 (5 bases). CDR3 length equals 15 residues. Trimming removed 5 bases from V and 1 base from J, with 14 bases in between. In germline, CDR1 is SEHNR, CDR2 FQNEAQ (reference sequence).